One sample yielded the 17 T cell receptor beta chains listed below, sequenced in a study of blood T cell repertoires in COVID-19. Profiling relied on immunoSEQ multiplex PCR, and the TCRdb table lists in-frame clones only, not all of them. The sample consists of under 250,000 clones, about 89% of them appearing once. The sample comprised peripheral blood. Receptor source: a woman aged 55-70 years who had recovered from COVID-19.

J is TRBJ2-7 and V is TRBV15; 7 bases fit TRBD1. The V and J ends lost 0 bases and 2 bases, in that order; junction bases with no gene match: 1. The germline V gene has CDR1 LNHNV and CDR2 YYDKDF (reference sequence). The CDR3 runs 14 residues. CDR3 DNA: TGTGCCACCAGCAGAGACCAGGGGGCCTACGAGCAGTACTTC. Its protein product is CATSRDQGAYEQYF.

CDR3 amino acids: CASSRRGGGVPEAFF. For the CDR3, the DNA is TGTGCCAGCAGCCGTCGGGGAGGGGGAGTCCCTGAAGCTTTCTTT. The chain links TRBV7-2 to TRBJ1-1; perhaps TRBD1 as D (6 bases). This CDR3 contains 15 residues. Trimming removed 5 bases from V and 6 bases from J, with 19 bases in between. Germline assignment: CDR1 SGHTA and CDR2 FQGNSA.

This chain uses TRBV24-1 with TRBJ2-1, with 7 bases matching TRBD2. This CDR3 has 14 amino acids. The J segment lost 0 bases and the V segment lost 9 bases, leaving 4 bases of the junction unmatched. Germline loops: CDR1 KGHDR, CDR2 SFDVKD. CDR3 in DNA: TGTGCCACCGGGTCTAGCGGCTCCTACAATGAGCAGTTCTTC. Its translation is CATGSSGSYNEQFF.

This clone was detected only once. The CDR3 sequence is CASSHKTGYEQYF. CDR3 in DNA: TGTGCCAGCAGTCACAAGACTGGTTACGAGCAGTACTTC. V usage is TRBV11-3 and J usage is TRBJ2-7; D gene ambiguous. CDR1 is SGHNT, CDR2 YENEEA, per germline. The V end was cut by 6 bases, the J end by 4 bases, with 13 bases between. The CDR3 runs to 13 residues.

The CDR3 loop reads CASSLGAGFGNEQFF. The CDR3 DNA is TGTGCCAGCAGCTTGGGGGCGGGGTTTGGTAATGAGCAGTTCTTC. This sequence joins TRBV5-4 and TRBJ2-1; the D gene is possibly TRBD2 (6 bases). Deletions cut 0 bases from V and 7 bases from J, with 14 bases between. This CDR3 region has 15 residues. CDR1 is SGHNT and CDR2 is YYREEE in the germline V gene (reference sequence).

The gene calls are TRBV6-5 and TRBJ2-5; 9 bases are a match to TRBD1. Germline CDR1 is MNHEY and CDR2 is SVGAGI. J lost 7 bases, V lost 2 bases, and 8 bases had no gene match. The CDR3 is 15 amino acids. CDR3: CASSYEGQGSRTQYF. The DNA for the CDR3 is TGTGCCAGCAGTTACGAGGGACAGGGAAGTAGGACCCAGTACTTC.

The rearrangement uses TRBV7-8 and TRBJ2-1; TRBD1 aligns across 9 bases. This CDR3 region has 13 residues. Germline values: CDR1 SGHVS, CDR2 FQNEAQ. The V gene end was trimmed by 5 bases and the J gene end by 8 bases; junction bases not matched to a gene: 4. This CDR3 reads CASSPYRGHEQFF. CDR3 coding DNA: TGTGCCAGCAGCCCCTACAGGGGGCATGAGCAGTTCTTC.

V gene TRBV6-1 combines with J gene TRBJ1-1; perhaps TRBD1 as D (5 bases). Trimming pared 3 bases from V and 9 bases from J, leaving 11 bases between. Germline CDR1 MNHNS, CDR2 SASEGT. The CDR3 is made up of 12 amino acids. The CDR3 nucleotides read TGTGCCAGCAGTGATTGGGGCCTTAAAGCTTTCTTT. Protein sequence: CASSDWGLKAFF.

V usage is TRBV9 and J usage is TRBJ1-2, with 8 bases aligning to TRBD1. The CDR3 loop spans 15 amino acids. V shed 1 base, J shed 4 bases, and the junction held 6 bases outside the gene matches. Germline V CDR1 and CDR2: SGDLS, YYNGEE. The chain's CDR3 is CASSVSGGKVYGYTF. In nucleotides, the CDR3 is TGTGCCAGCAGCGTATCAGGGGGCAAGGTCTATGGCTACACCTTC.

A word on this clone: The sample carries other DNA sequences with the same CDR3. DNA of the CDR3: TGTGCCAGTAGCCCCTTGAATCAGCCCCAGCATTTT. As protein: CASSPLNQPQHF. This chain joins TRBV19 and TRBJ1-5; D gene ambiguous. The germline gives CDR1 LNHDA, CDR2 SQIVND (reference sequence). The CDR3 extends over 12 amino acids. Trimming shortened V by 6 bases and J by 4 bases, and 7 bases separated the two germline ends.

The chain combines TRBV25-1 with TRBJ2-1; TRBD1 might be the D (6 bases). This CDR3 is 15 amino acids long. The V gene lost 7 bases and the J gene lost 1 base, with 14 bases spanning the gap. CDR1 is MGHDK and CDR2 is SYGVNS in the germline V gene. The CDR3 coding sequence is TGTGCCAGCAAGTCACAGGGTAGTTCCTACAATGAGCAGTTCTTC. This sequence encodes CASKSQGSSYNEQFF.

The count of this clone is one. This chain uses TRBV18 with TRBJ2-5; 7 bases are a match to TRBD1. J gave up 2 bases and V 3 bases, and 12 bases lay outside the gene matches. The CDR3 is 17 amino acids. Germline CDR1 and CDR2: KGHSH and LQKENI. The CDR3 nucleotides read TGTGCCAGCTCACCCCTACCCCAGACAGGGACGCAAGAGACCCAGTACTTC. Residues: CASSPLPQTGTQETQYF.

The CDR3 DNA sequence: TGTGCCAGCAGCGTAGTGTGGGGGGGCACCGGGGAGCTGTTTTTT. It translates to CASSVVWGGTGELFF. This chain uses TRBV9 with TRBJ2-2, with TRBD2 matching over 7 bases. The junction had 3 bases not matched to a gene; V was cut back by 0 bases and J by 4 bases. CDR1 SGDLS and CDR2 YYNGEE come from the germline V gene. This CDR3 region has 15 residues.

V is TRBV7-9 and J is TRBJ2-7; 7 nucleotides agree with TRBD1. This CDR3 comprises 15 residues. The V segment lost 4 bases and the J segment 2 bases; nucleotides outside the gene matches: 8. The germline gives CDR1 SEHNR, CDR2 FQNEAQ (reference sequence). DNA of the CDR3: TGTGCCAGCAGCTCCCAGGGGGACAGCACCTACGAGCAGTACTTC. It yields the protein CASSSQGDSTYEQYF.

This sequence joins TRBV19 and TRBJ1-5, with D unclear. Germline CDR1 reads LNHDA; CDR2 reads SQIVND (reference sequence). The CDR3 is made up of 15 amino acids. Trimming shortened V by 6 bases and J by 0 bases, and 12 bases separated the two germline ends. This CDR3 is CASRKREDSNQPQHF. For the CDR3, the DNA is TGTGCCAGTAGGAAGCGGGAGGATAGCAATCAGCCCCAGCATTTT. The full variable domain, with the rest looked up from reference TRBV19 and TRBJ1-5, is DGGITQSPKYLFRKEGQNVTLSCEQNLNHDAMYWYRQDPGQGLRLIYYSQIVNDFQKGDIAEGYSVSREKKESFPLTVTSAQKNPTAFYLCASRKREDSNQPQHFGDGTRLSIL.

The chain carries TRBV19 and TRBJ1-5; 9 nucleotides line up with TRBD1. V lost 9 bases and J lost 0; bases outside the gene matches: 6. The CDR3 length is 15 residues. Germline assignment: CDR1 LNHDA and CDR2 SQIVND (reference sequence). The CDR3 DNA reads TGTGCCAGCCGGGGACAGGGTTTTAGCAATCAGCCCCAGCATTTT. This codes for CASRGQGFSNQPQHF.

This chain links TRBV9 with TRBJ1-2; D may be TRBD1 (5 bases). This CDR3 contains 14 residues. From germline, CDR1 is SGDLS and CDR2 YYNGEE. V was pared by 3 bases and J by 4 bases, with 13 bases between. The CDR3 spells CASSAATDLYGYTF. For the CDR3, the DNA is TGTGCCAGCAGCGCTGCGACAGACCTCTATGGCTACACCTTC.